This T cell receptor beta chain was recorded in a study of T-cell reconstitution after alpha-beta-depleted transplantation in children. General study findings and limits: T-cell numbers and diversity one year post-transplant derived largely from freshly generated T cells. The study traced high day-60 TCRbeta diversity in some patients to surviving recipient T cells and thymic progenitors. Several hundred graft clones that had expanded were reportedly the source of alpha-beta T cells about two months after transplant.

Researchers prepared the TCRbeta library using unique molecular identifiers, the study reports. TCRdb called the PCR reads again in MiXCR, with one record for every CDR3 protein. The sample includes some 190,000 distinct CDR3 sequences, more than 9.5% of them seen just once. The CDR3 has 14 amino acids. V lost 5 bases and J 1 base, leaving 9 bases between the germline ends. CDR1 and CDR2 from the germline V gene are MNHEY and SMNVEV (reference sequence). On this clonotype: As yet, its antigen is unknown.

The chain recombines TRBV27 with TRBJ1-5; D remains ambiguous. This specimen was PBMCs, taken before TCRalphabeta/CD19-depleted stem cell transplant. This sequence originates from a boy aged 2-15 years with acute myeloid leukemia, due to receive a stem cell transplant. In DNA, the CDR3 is TGTGCCAGCAGTCCCTTGGGCAGCAATCAGCCCCAGCATTTT. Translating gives CASSPLGSNQPQHF.